This entry lists 24 T cell receptor beta chains sequenced from one sample in a study of blood T cells in healthy people across ages (dated by TCRdb to 2015 to 2017). The library relied on 5' RACE. The instrument was an Illumina HiSeq 2500. The second PCR ran for roughly 7 to 12 cycles and used a J-beta primer mix along with a sample-barcoded 5' primer. The raw public data were reprocessed by TCRdb itself: fastp quality trimming at Q25, MiXCR clonotype calling, in-frame beta chains only. Rows with a matching CDR3 protein are joined into one entry that keeps the most common DNA and genes. The sample yields some 780,000 distinct CDR3 sequences; 56% were counted once. The ten biggest clones cover 20% to 30% of the sample. Sequenced sample: blood. The origin of the receptors is a man aged 35-49 years in good health.

In DNA, the CDR3 is TGTGCCAGCTCACCAATTCCGGGACCAGTAAATGAGCAGTTCTTC. It is translated as CASSPIPGPVNEQFF. The rearrangement uses TRBV18 and TRBJ2-1; D possibly uses TRBD1 or TRBD2 (5 bases each). CDR1 and CDR2 (germline): KGHSH, LQKENI. Trimming removed 2 bases from V and 7 bases from J, with 15 bases in between. This CDR3 has 15 residues.

This clonotype was detected only a few times. CDR3 coding DNA: TGCAGCGCTGGACAGGGAGATGAGCAGTTCTTC. Translated: CSAGQGDEQFF. The chain uses TRBV29-1 and TRBJ2-1; 8 nucleotides match TRBD1. Germline V gene lookup returns CDR1 SQVTM and CDR2 ANQGSEA. The CDR3 consists of 11 residues. Trimming removed 7 bases from V and 8 bases from J; junction bases left unmatched: 4.

This sequence joins TRBV20-1 and TRBJ2-1; D gene uncertain. Trimming pared 6 bases from V and 6 bases from J, leaving 15 bases between. The germline gives CDR1 DFQATT, CDR2 SNEGSKA (reference sequence). The CDR3 totals 13 residues. CDR3 nucleotides: TGCAGTGCAACACTTGGTACGATCAATGAGCAGTTCTTC. This translates into CSATLGTINEQFF.

The J gene is TRBJ1-2, the V gene TRBV14; D gene uncertain. The CDR3 spans 13 residues. The germline CDR1 and CDR2 sequences are SGHDN and FVKESK. Trimming left V 2 bases short and J 6 bases short, with 10 bases between. DNA for the CDR3: TGTGCCAGCAGCCAATTCACGGCTGATGGCTACACCTTC. Translated, it gives CASSQFTADGYTF. The whole variable domain, remainder taken from reference TRBV14 and TRBJ1-2, is EAGVTQFPSHSVIEKGQTVTLRCDPISGHDNLYWYRRVMGKEIKFLLHFVKESKQDESGMPNNRFLAERTGGTYSTLKVQPAELEDSGVYFCASSQFTADGYTFGSGTRLTVV.

V and J are TRBV29-1 and TRBJ1-1; perhaps TRBD1 as D (5 bases). The V gene lost 4 bases and the J gene lost 13 bases, with 16 bases spanning the gap. This CDR3 contains 11 residues. From germline, CDR1 is SQVTM and CDR2 ANQGSEA. For the CDR3, the DNA is TGCAGCGTTGTAACCGGACTGGGGCGTTTCTTT. Translating gives CSVVTGLGRFF.

The V and J genes are TRBV28 and TRBJ1-2, with D unresolved. Trimming shortened V by 6 bases and J by 1 base, and 12 bases separated the two germline ends. Germline CDR1 MDHEN, CDR2 SYDVKM. The CDR3 loop spans 14 amino acids. This CDR3 reads CASSRRGHNYGYTF. The CDR3 DNA follows: TGTGCCAGCAGCCGGAGAGGGCATAACTATGGCTACACCTTC.

This clonotype showed up many times. The rearrangement uses TRBV28 and TRBJ2-6, with D possibly TRBD2 on 6 matching bases. This CDR3 has 16 residues. Germline V CDR1 and CDR2: MDHEN, SYDVKM. The V end was cut by 8 bases, the J end by 0 bases, with 14 bases between. The CDR3, as DNA: TGTGCCAGCCTTACCGGCGGGGCCTCTGGGGCCAACGTCCTGACTTTC. Protein product: CASLTGGASGANVLTF.

This clonotype was counted once. The chain has TRBV20-1 and TRBJ1-5; D is unresolved. This CDR3 comprises 13 residues. V shed 1 base and J shed 11 bases, with 15 bases lying between them. Germline assignment: CDR1 DFQATT and CDR2 SNEGSKA (reference sequence). CDR3 in amino acids: CSARAVGQASQHF. The DNA for the CDR3 is TGCAGTGCTAGAGCCGTGGGCCAGGCGTCCCAGCATTTT.

In its sample, this clonotype was seen a few times. The rearrangement uses TRBV24-1 and TRBJ2-1, with a weak D call TRBD1 (8 bases). The germline gives CDR1 KGHDR, CDR2 SFDVKD. V was pared by 3 bases and J by 0 bases, with 17 bases between. The CDR3 sequence is 18 residues long. The CDR3 region is CATSDTSDRGGSYNEQFF. The CDR3 DNA sequence: TGTGCCACCAGTGATACTAGCGACAGGGGAGGCTCCTACAATGAGCAGTTCTTC.

Ten or more counts support this clonotype. This chain connects TRBV4-3 to TRBJ2-7; 9 nucleotides line up with TRBD2. Trimming at V came to 1 base and at J to 2 bases, leaving 9 bases not matched to a gene. This CDR3 is built from 17 residues. From germline, CDR1 is LGHNA and CDR2 YSLEER. CDR3 sequence: CASSQVMGREGAYEQYF. The CDR3, as DNA: TGCGCCAGCAGCCAAGTTATGGGGCGGGAGGGGGCCTACGAGCAGTACTTC.

This chain links TRBV12-3 or TRBV12-4 with TRBJ2-3; D possibly corresponds to TRBD1 (5 bases). Between the trimmed V and J ends, which lost 6 bases and 2 bases, there was a span of 15 bases. The CDR3 totals 15 residues. The CDR3 DNA follows: TGTGCCAGCAGGAGGACAAGAGTTGACACAGATACGCAGTATTTT. This sequence encodes CASRRTRVDTDTQYF.

The rearrangement links TRBV28 to TRBJ1-1, with D possibly being TRBD1 (5 bases). The CDR3 covers 16 residues. Looked up from germline, CDR1 is MDHEN and CDR2 is SYDVKM. V was cut by 4 bases and J by 10 bases, with 25 bases left in between. The CDR3 is CASSSPGWGGKRAAFF. In nucleotides, the CDR3 is TGTGCCAGCAGTTCACCCGGATGGGGGGGGAAGAGAGCAGCTTTCTTT.

The chain has TRBV6-5 and TRBJ1-1; 11 bases map to TRBD1. CDR1 and CDR2 from the germline V gene are MNHEY and SVGAGI. The CDR3 length is 18 residues. Trimming removed 0 bases from V and 5 bases from J; junction bases left unmatched: 11. CDR3 DNA: TGTGCCAGCAGTTACTCGGGACAGGGGGGCACTGGTCGAACTGAAGCTTTCTTT. Translating gives CASSYSGQGGTGRTEAFF.

The chain is built from TRBV2 and TRBJ2-3, with 10 bases identical to TRBD2. CDR3 size: 15 residues. Germline CDR1 is SNHLY and CDR2 is FYNNEI. The V gene end was trimmed by 6 bases and the J gene end by 0 bases; junction bases not matched to a gene: 3. The CDR3 DNA reads TGTGCCAGCAGAGGGACTAGCGCCAGCACAGATACGCAGTATTTT. Translation gives CASRGTSASTDTQYF.

The chain is built from TRBV14 and TRBJ1-4; D may be TRBD1 (5 bases). The CDR3 has 16 amino acids. The germline V gene encodes CDR1 SGHDN and CDR2 FVKESK. Trimming shortened V by 4 bases and J by 5 bases, and 17 bases separated the two germline ends. The CDR3 DNA sequence: TGTGCCAGCAGCCCCCTGGGAGACAGAGTAAATGAAAAACTGTTTTTT. As protein: CASSPLGDRVNEKLFF.

The V and J genes are TRBV4-3 and TRBJ2-1; TRBD1 is a possible D gene (6 bases). This CDR3 contains 15 residues. CDR1 LGHNA and CDR2 YSLEER come from the germline V gene. Trimming shortened V by 1 base and J by 7 bases, and 14 bases separated the two germline ends. The CDR3 DNA follows: TGCGCCAGCAGCCAAGTTCAGGCCCAGGGGAATGAGCAGTTCTTC. Translating gives CASSQVQAQGNEQFF.

The rearrangement joins TRBV2 to TRBJ2-5; TRBD1 agrees at 8 bases. The last part of the DNA fits TRBJ2-7 better; the J call may be wrong. The CDR3 totals 15 residues. CDR1 is SNHLY and CDR2 is FYNNEI in the germline V gene. The CDR3 nucleotides read TGTGCCAGCAGTTATAAGACAGGGGCTCGATACGAGCAGTACTTC. Protein product: CASSYKTGARYEQYF.

This rearrangement joins TRBV6-2 or TRBV6-3 to TRBJ2-3; TRBD1 agrees at 8 bases. The CDR3 loop spans 13 amino acids. Losses at the gene ends were 4 bases for V and 12 bases for J; bases not matched to a gene: 9. Germline V gene data show CDR1 as MNHEY and CDR2 as SVGEGT. CDR3 DNA sequence: TGTGCCAGCAGTTCACACCCAGGGGGCGGACAGTATTTT. As protein: CASSSHPGGGQYF.

The chain employs TRBV6-2 or TRBV6-3 and TRBJ2-4; TRBD2 aligns across 15 bases. V shed 2 bases and J 1 base; nucleotides not matched to a gene: 18. Germline V gene lookup returns CDR1 MNHEY and CDR2 SVGEGT. The CDR3 contains 23 residues. CDR3 loop: CASSYQGVGTSGRQGTAKNIQYF. The CDR3 DNA follows: TGTGCCAGCAGTTACCAGGGCGTCGGGACTAGCGGGAGGCAGGGTACGGCCAAAAACATTCAGTACTTC.

This rearrangement joins TRBV29-1 to TRBJ2-7, with D perhaps matching TRBD2 (7 bases). The CDR3 is 11 residues long. Germline V CDR1 and CDR2: SQVTM, ANQGSEA. In DNA form, the CDR3 reads TGCGTCGTGGGGGGGCCCTACGAGCAGTACTTC. Its protein is CVVGGPYEQYF.

The chain combines TRBV3-1 with TRBJ2-7; 10 positions match TRBD2. Unmatched junction bases numbered 8, after V lost 8 bases and J lost 7 bases. Germline-derived CDR1 and CDR2 are LGHDT and YNNKEL (reference sequence). The CDR3 has 13 residues. The CDR3 coding sequence is TGTGCCAGCGGGCCTAGCGGGAGACAGGAGCAGTACTTC. Translated, it gives CASGPSGRQEQYF.

The CDR3 DNA sequence: TGCGCCAGCAGCTTGGAAGACAGGAAAGGATCACCCCTCCACTTT. Protein: CASSLEDRKGSPLHF. The chain uses TRBV5-1 and TRBJ1-6; tentative D call: TRBD1 (6 bases). V was cut by 0 bases and J by 10 bases, with 14 bases left in between. The CDR3 extends over 15 amino acids. Germline CDR1 SGHRS, CDR2 YFSETQ.

This clonotype has just a few counts. The chain recombines TRBV9 with TRBJ2-1; TRBD2 aligns across 7 bases. Trimming cost V 0 bases and J 5 bases; bases outside gene matches: 14. CDR1 and CDR2 from the germline V gene are SGDLS and YYNGEE. The CDR3 length is 18 residues. The CDR3 DNA sequence: TGTGCCAGCAGCGTAGGGAGGAGGCTAGCGGAGTATGACAATGAGCAGTTCTTC. Its translation: CASSVGRRLAEYDNEQFF.

The rearrangement joins TRBV11-2 to TRBJ1-2; the D gene is possibly TRBD1 (6 bases). V was clipped by 4 bases and J by 3 bases, with 9 bases between them. This CDR3 region has 13 residues. Germline values: CDR1 SGHAT, CDR2 FQNNGV. CDR3 in DNA: TGTGCCAGCAGCTCCGGGACACACTATGGCTACACCTTC. Protein: CASSSGTHYGYTF.